This T cell receptor beta chain appears in the sequencing data of a study of Ad26.COV2.S vaccination and SARS-CoV-2 variants. Study-wide findings and caveats: Comparable non-spike TCR breadth was observed in vaccine and placebo recipients. Analytic work on TCR breadth and depth might have understated the full extent of total T cell responses. The placebo group had lower spike-specific TCR breadth than the vaccine recipients did.

The V end was cut by 6 bases, the J end by 0 bases, with 10 bases between. The CDR3 is made up of 14 amino acids. The germline V gene has CDR1 MDHEN and CDR2 SYDVKM. The treatment: over 15 received Ad26.COV2.S at low or high dose, single or two shots; about 5 received placebo; per-sample allocation not given. Sample collection was performed on day 63 after the first vaccine or placebo injection. An Ad26 vector that expressed Wuhan-strain SARS-CoV-2 spike constituted the vaccine. Of note for this clone: Antigen specificity is unknown.

Assay: immunoSEQ multiplex PCR; the TCRdb copy retains only in-frame clones and omits some. Among roughly 500,000 clones listed, 87% were seen once. The sample consisted of peripheral blood, taken in a trial of Ad26.COV2.S vaccine versus placebo. This chain links TRBV28 with TRBJ2-3; the D call may be TRBD1 or TRBD2 (5 bases each). The receptor's source is a person between 18 and 59 years old who received the Ad26.COV2.S COVID-19 vaccine or a placebo. CDR3 coding DNA: TGTGCCAGCAGCTGGGGCGGGAGCACAGATACGCAGTATTTT. As protein: CASSWGGSTDTQYF.